These T cell receptor beta chains were read from a single sample in a study of CD8+ T cells in alopecia areata. The protocol was immunoSEQ multiplex PCR, while the TCRdb copy is restricted to in-frame clones and leaves out a portion. The sample yields 65,000 to 90,000 clones, roughly 47% seen once. Sequenced input: NKG2D-high CD8+ T cells sorted from blood. The origin of the receptors is a human donor with alopecia areata. Both conserved end residues are part of each CDR3. The order of the fields is V gene, clone size, J gene, D gene, CDR3 protein, CDR3 DNA. D genes are given only for firm matches. Where a row states a size, it is once, few, many or the class of an expanded clone; other rows omit it.

v_call: TRBV2
clone_size: few
j_call: TRBJ2-7
d_call: NA
cdr3_aa: CATRTVLYEQYF
cdr3_nt: TGTGCCACCAGGACAGTGCTTTACGAGCAGTACTTC

v_call: TRBV9
clone_size: NA
j_call: TRBJ2-3
d_call: NA
cdr3_aa: CASSSRADTQYF
cdr3_nt: TGTGCCAGCAGCAGCAGGGCCGATACGCAGTATTTT

v_call: TRBV6-5
clone_size: NA
j_call: TRBJ2-7
d_call: NA
cdr3_aa: CASSQPYEQYF
cdr3_nt: TGTGCCAGCAGTCAGCCCTACGAGCAGTACTTC

v_call: TRBV28
clone_size: NA
j_call: TRBJ1-5
d_call: NA
cdr3_aa: CASSLSGNQPQHF
cdr3_nt: TGTGCCAGCAGTTTATCGGGGAATCAGCCCCAGCATTTT

v_call: TRBV20-1
clone_size: NA
j_call: TRBJ2-1
d_call: NA
cdr3_aa: CSAITYNEQFF
cdr3_nt: TGCAGTGCTATTACCTACAATGAGCAGTTCTTC

v_call: TRBV6-1
clone_size: NA
j_call: TRBJ1-5
d_call: NA
cdr3_aa: CASSEGTVNQPQHF
cdr3_nt: TGTGCCAGCAGTGAAGGCACAGTCAATCAGCCCCAGCATTTT

v_call: TRBV27
clone_size: few
j_call: TRBJ1-2
d_call: NA
cdr3_aa: CASSLGHSGAMNGYTF
cdr3_nt: TGTGCCAGCAGTCTTGGCCACTCCGGGGCGATGAATGGCTACACCTTC

v_call: TRBV30
clone_size: NA
j_call: TRBJ2-5
d_call: TRBD1
cdr3_aa: CAWSVRQGFPQETQYF
cdr3_nt: TGTGCCTGGAGTGTACGACAGGGCTTCCCCCAAGAGACCCAGTACTTC

v_call: TRBV2
clone_size: NA
j_call: TRBJ1-1
d_call: NA
cdr3_aa: CASSEIVNTEAFF
cdr3_nt: TGTGCCAGCAGTGAAATCGTGAACACTGAAGCTTTCTTT

v_call: TRBV30
clone_size: NA
j_call: TRBJ1-2
d_call: NA
cdr3_aa: CACFEGGRMYYGYTF
cdr3_nt: TGTGCCTGTTTCGAGGGGGGGCGCATGTACTATGGCTACACCTTC

v_call: TRBV27
clone_size: NA
j_call: TRBJ2-5
d_call: TRBD1
cdr3_aa: CASRMTGSETQYF
cdr3_nt: TGTGCCAGCAGGATGACAGGGTCAGAGACCCAGTACTTC

v_call: TRBV5-1
clone_size: once
j_call: TRBJ2-7
d_call: TRBD1
cdr3_aa: CASTAKGTGTYEQYF
cdr3_nt: TGCGCCAGCACCGCGAAGGGGACAGGCACCTACGAGCAGTACTTC

v_call: TRBV7-9
clone_size: NA
j_call: TRBJ2-5
d_call: NA
cdr3_aa: CASSLAWANQETQYF
cdr3_nt: TGTGCCAGCAGCTTAGCATGGGCCAATCAAGAGACCCAGTACTTC

v_call: TRBV9
clone_size: NA
j_call: TRBJ2-1
d_call: NA
cdr3_aa: CASSLGWARNEQFF
cdr3_nt: TGTGCCAGCAGCTTAGGTTGGGCCAGGAATGAGCAGTTCTTC

v_call: TRBV29-1
clone_size: NA
j_call: TRBJ2-3
d_call: TRBD2
cdr3_aa: CSVEGGLAGNTDTQYF
cdr3_nt: TGCAGCGTTGAAGGGGGACTAGCGGGGAACACAGATACGCAGTATTTT

v_call: TRBV4-3
clone_size: NA
j_call: TRBJ1-2
d_call: TRBD1
cdr3_aa: CASSPDRADYGYTF
cdr3_nt: TGCGCCAGCAGCCCCGACAGGGCAGACTATGGCTACACCTTC

v_call: TRBV14
clone_size: NA
j_call: TRBJ1-2
d_call: NA
cdr3_aa: CASSQEGGYGYTF
cdr3_nt: TGTGCCAGCAGCCAAGAAGGAGGGTATGGCTACACCTTC

v_call: TRBV13
clone_size: NA
j_call: TRBJ1-1
d_call: NA
cdr3_aa: CASSSNREGTEAFF
cdr3_nt: TGTGCCAGCAGCTCAAACAGGGAGGGCACTGAAGCTTTCTTT

v_call: TRBV7-8
clone_size: NA
j_call: TRBJ1-1
d_call: TRBD1
cdr3_aa: CASLLDPGQLNTEAFF
cdr3_nt: TGTGCCAGCTTACTAGACCCGGGACAGCTGAACACTGAAGCTTTCTTT

v_call: TRBV7-9
clone_size: few
j_call: TRBJ1-1
d_call: NA
cdr3_aa: CASSRRDPNTEAFF
cdr3_nt: TGTGCCAGCAGCCGCCGGGACCCGAACACTGAAGCTTTCTTT

v_call: TRBV7-9
clone_size: few
j_call: TRBJ1-3
d_call: NA
cdr3_aa: CASTAGDWRNTIYF
cdr3_nt: TGTGCCTCCACCGCGGGGGATTGGAGGAACACCATATATTTT

v_call: TRBV29-1
clone_size: NA
j_call: TRBJ2-1
d_call: TRBD2
cdr3_aa: CSVLLAGLIYNEQFF
cdr3_nt: TGCAGCGTCTTACTAGCGGGACTTATCTACAATGAGCAGTTCTTC

v_call: TRBV29-1
clone_size: NA
j_call: TRBJ1-1
d_call: NA
cdr3_aa: CSVDPGGLNTEAFF
cdr3_nt: TGCAGCGTCGACCCCGGGGGACTGAACACTGAAGCTTTCTTT

v_call: TRBV10-3
clone_size: NA
j_call: TRBJ2-7
d_call: NA
cdr3_aa: CAISDWTDPYEQYF
cdr3_nt: TGTGCCATCAGTGACTGGACGGACCCCTACGAGCAGTACTTC

v_call: TRBV5-1
clone_size: few
j_call: TRBJ2-3
d_call: NA
cdr3_aa: CASSEDEGIRDTQYF
cdr3_nt: TGCGCCAGCAGCGAAGACGAAGGGATCAGAGATACGCAGTATTTT

v_call: TRBV4-1
clone_size: NA
j_call: TRBJ1-1
d_call: NA
cdr3_aa: CASSQEAQFVTEAFF
cdr3_nt: TGCGCCAGCAGCCAAGAAGCCCAGTTCGTCACTGAAGCTTTCTTT

v_call: TRBV7-9
clone_size: once
j_call: TRBJ2-3
d_call: NA
cdr3_aa: CASGGGDTDTQYF
cdr3_nt: TGTGCCAGCGGGGGCGGGGACACAGATACGCAGTATTTT

v_call: TRBV5-4
clone_size: medium-sized
j_call: TRBJ2-2
d_call: NA
cdr3_aa: CASSLDRALTGELFF
cdr3_nt: TGTGCCAGCAGCTTGGACAGGGCCCTCACCGGGGAGCTGTTTTTT

v_call: TRBV30
clone_size: NA
j_call: TRBJ2-2
d_call: NA
cdr3_aa: CACPLLRRNTGELFF
cdr3_nt: TGTGCCTGCCCGCTTTTGCGGAGGAACACCGGGGAGCTGTTTTTT

v_call: TRBV28
clone_size: few
j_call: TRBJ2-7
d_call: TRBD2
cdr3_aa: CASYRGGSYEQYF
cdr3_nt: TGTGCCAGCTACCGCGGGGGTTCCTACGAGCAGTACTTC

v_call: TRBV29-1
clone_size: NA
j_call: TRBJ2-7
d_call: TRBD2
cdr3_aa: CSVEREAPYEQYF
cdr3_nt: TGCAGCGTTGAGCGGGAGGCCCCCTACGAGCAGTACTTC

v_call: TRBV9
clone_size: NA
j_call: TRBJ2-1
d_call: TRBD2
cdr3_aa: CASSGTAGEDEQFF
cdr3_nt: TGTGCCAGCAGCGGGACAGCGGGGGAGGATGAGCAGTTCTTC

v_call: TRBV30
clone_size: NA
j_call: TRBJ1-1
d_call: TRBD1
cdr3_aa: CAWSGGQVEAFF
cdr3_nt: TGTGCCTGGAGTGGGGGACAGGTTGAAGCTTTCTTT

v_call: TRBV27
clone_size: NA
j_call: TRBJ2-3
d_call: NA
cdr3_aa: CASTSTDTQYF
cdr3_nt: TGTGCCAGTACTAGCACAGATACGCAGTATTTT

v_call: TRBV29-1
clone_size: NA
j_call: TRBJ1-2
d_call: NA
cdr3_aa: CSVELDSSRGYTF
cdr3_nt: TGCAGCGTTGAATTAGACAGCTCCCGCGGCTACACCTTC

v_call: TRBV28
clone_size: NA
j_call: TRBJ2-7
d_call: NA
cdr3_aa: CASTIGAPSEQYF
cdr3_nt: TGTGCCAGCACCATCGGGGCCCCTTCCGAGCAGTACTTC

v_call: TRBV5-1
clone_size: NA
j_call: TRBJ2-7
d_call: NA
cdr3_aa: CASSFEGTPGEQYF
cdr3_nt: TGCGCCAGCAGCTTCGAGGGGACACCGGGAGAGCAGTACTTC